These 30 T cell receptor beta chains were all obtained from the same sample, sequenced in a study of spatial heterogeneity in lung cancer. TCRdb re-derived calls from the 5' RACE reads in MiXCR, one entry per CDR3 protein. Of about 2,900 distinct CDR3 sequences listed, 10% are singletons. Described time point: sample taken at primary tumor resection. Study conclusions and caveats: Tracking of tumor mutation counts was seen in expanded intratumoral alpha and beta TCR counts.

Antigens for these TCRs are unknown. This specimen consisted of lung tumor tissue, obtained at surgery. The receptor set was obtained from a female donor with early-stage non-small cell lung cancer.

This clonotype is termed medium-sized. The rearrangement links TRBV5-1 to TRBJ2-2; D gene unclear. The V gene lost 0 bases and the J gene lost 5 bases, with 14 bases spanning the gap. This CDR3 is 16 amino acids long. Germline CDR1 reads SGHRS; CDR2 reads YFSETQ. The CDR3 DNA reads TGCGCCAGCAGCTTGGATGGGCCATCCGAGACCGGGGAGCTGTTTTTT. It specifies CASSLDGPSETGELFF.

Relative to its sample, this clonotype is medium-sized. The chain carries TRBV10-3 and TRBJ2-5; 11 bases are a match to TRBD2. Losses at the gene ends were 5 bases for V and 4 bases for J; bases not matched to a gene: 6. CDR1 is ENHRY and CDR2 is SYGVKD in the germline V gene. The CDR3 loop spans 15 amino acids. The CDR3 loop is CAISHSGGAGETQYF. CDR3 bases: TGTGCCATCAGTCATAGCGGGGGGGCCGGAGAGACCCAGTACTTC.

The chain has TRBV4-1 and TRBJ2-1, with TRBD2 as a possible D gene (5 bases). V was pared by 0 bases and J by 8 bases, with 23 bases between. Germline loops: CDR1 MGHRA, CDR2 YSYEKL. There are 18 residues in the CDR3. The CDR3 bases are TGCGCCAGCAGCCAAGATTTGTTAAGAGGGCCCCCCATGGATGAGCAGTTCTTC. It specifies CASSQDLLRGPPMDEQFF.

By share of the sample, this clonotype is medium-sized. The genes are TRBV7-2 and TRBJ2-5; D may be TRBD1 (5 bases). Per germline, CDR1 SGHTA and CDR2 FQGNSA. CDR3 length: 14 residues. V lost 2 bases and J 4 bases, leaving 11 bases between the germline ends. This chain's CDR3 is CASSLFVGRETQYF. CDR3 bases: TGTGCCAGCAGCTTATTCGTGGGGCGAGAGACCCAGTACTTC. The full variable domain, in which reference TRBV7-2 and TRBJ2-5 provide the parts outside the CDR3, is GAGVSQSPSNKVTEKGKDVELRCDPISGHTALYWYRQSLGQGLEFLIYFQGNSAPDKSGLPSDRFSAERTGGSVSTLTIQRTQQEDSAVYLCASSLFVGRETQYFGPGTRLLVL.

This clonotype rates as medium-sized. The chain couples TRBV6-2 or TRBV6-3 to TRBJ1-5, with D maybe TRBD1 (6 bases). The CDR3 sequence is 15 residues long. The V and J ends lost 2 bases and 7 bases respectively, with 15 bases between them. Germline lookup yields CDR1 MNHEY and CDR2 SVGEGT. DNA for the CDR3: TGTGCCAGCAGTTACCCTCGGGGGGGGCAGCAGCCCCAGCATTTT. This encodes CASSYPRGGQQPQHF.

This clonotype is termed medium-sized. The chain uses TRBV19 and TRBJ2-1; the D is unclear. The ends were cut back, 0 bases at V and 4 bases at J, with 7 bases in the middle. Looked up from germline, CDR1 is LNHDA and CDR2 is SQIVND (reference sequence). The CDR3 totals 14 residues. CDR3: CASSIDMGYNEQFF. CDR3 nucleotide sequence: TGTGCCAGTAGTATAGATATGGGGTACAATGAGCAGTTCTTC.

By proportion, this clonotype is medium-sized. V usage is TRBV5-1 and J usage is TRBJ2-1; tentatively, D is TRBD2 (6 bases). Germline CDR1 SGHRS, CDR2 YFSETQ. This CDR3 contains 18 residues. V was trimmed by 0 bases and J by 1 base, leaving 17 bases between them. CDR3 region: CASSLVGGAGWSYNEQFF. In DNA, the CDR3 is TGCGCCAGCAGCTTGGTCGGTGGGGCGGGGTGGTCCTACAATGAGCAGTTCTTC.

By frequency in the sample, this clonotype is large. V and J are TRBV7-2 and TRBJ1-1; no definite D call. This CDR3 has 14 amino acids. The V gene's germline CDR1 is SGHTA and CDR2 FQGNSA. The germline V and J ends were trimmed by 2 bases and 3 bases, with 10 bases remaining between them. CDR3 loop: CASSLSSWDTEAFF. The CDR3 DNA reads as TGTGCCAGCAGCTTAAGTTCGTGGGACACTGAAGCTTTCTTT.

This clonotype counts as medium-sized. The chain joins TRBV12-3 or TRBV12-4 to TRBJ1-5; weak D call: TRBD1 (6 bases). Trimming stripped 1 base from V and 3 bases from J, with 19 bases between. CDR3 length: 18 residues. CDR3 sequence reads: CASSLGQGIELLNQPQHF. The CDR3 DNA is TGTGCCAGCAGTTTAGGGCAGGGGATCGAACTCCTCAATCAGCCCCAGCATTTT.

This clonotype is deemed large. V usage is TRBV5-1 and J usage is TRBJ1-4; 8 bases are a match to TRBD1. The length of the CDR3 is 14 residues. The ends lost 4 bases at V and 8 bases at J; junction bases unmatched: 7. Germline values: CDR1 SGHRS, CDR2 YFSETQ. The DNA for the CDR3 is TGCGCCAGCAGCACCGGACAGGGTCAAGAAAAACTGTTTTTT. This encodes CASSTGQGQEKLFF.

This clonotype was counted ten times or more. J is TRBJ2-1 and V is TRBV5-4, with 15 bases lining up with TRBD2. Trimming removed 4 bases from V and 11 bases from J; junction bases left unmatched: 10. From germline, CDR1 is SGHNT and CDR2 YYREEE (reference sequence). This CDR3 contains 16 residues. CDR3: CASSPEGLAGGEKQFF. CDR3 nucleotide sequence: TGTGCCAGCAGCCCGGAGGGACTAGCGGGGGGAGAAAAGCAGTTCTTC.

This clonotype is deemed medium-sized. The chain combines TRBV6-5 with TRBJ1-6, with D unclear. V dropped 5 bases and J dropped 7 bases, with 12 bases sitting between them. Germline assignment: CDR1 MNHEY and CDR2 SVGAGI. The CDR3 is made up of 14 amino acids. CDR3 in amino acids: CASSGRQANSPLHF. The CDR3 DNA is TGTGCCAGCAGTGGGAGACAAGCAAATTCACCCCTCCACTTT.

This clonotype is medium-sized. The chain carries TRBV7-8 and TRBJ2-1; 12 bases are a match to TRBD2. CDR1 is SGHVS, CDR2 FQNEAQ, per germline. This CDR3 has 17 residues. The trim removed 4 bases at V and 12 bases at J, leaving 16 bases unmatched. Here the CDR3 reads CASSSSLAGGPLMRQFF. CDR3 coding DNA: TGTGCCAGCAGCTCTAGCCTAGCGGGGGGGCCCTTAATGAGGCAGTTCTTC.

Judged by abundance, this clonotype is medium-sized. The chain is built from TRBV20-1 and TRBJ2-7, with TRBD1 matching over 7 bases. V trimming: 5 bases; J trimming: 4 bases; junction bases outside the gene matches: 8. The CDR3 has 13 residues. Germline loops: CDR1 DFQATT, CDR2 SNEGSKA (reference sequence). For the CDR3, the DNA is TGCAGTGCTGTGCAGACAGGGAGATACGAGCAGTACTTC. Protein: CSAVQTGRYEQYF.

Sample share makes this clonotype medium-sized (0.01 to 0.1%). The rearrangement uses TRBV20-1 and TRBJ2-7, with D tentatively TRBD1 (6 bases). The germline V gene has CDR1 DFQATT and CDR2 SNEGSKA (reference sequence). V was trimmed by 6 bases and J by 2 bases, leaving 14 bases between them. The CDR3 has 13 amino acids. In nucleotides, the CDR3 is TGCAGTGCAATTAGAGGGGGTCCCTACGAGCAGTACTTC. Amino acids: CSAIRGGPYEQYF.

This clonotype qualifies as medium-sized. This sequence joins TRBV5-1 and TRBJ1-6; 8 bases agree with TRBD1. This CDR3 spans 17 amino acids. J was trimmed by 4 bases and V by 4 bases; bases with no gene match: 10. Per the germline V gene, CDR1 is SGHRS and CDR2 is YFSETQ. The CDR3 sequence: CASSSRQGSGYNSPLHF. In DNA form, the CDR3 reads TGCGCCAGCAGCAGCAGACAGGGGAGTGGGTATAATTCACCCCTCCACTTT.

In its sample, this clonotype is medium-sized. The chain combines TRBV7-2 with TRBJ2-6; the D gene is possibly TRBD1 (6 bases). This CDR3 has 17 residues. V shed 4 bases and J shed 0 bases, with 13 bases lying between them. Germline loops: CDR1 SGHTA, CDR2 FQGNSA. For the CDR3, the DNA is TGTGCCAGCAGCTCACGGGGCAGGGGCTCTGGGGCCAACGTCCTGACTTTC. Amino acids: CASSSRGRGSGANVLTF.

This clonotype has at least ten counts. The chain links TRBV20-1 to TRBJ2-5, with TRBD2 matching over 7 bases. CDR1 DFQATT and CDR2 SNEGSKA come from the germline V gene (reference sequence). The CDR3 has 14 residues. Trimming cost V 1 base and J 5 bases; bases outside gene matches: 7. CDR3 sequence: CSARGGGLVETQYF. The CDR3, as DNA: TGCAGTGCTAGAGGTGGAGGACTAGTGGAGACCCAGTACTTC.

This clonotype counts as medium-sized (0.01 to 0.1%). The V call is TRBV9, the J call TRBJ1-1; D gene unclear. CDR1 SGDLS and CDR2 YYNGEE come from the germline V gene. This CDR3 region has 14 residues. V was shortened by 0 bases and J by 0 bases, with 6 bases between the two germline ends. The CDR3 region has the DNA TGTGCCAGCAGCGTAGTACTTTTGAACACTGAAGCTTTCTTT. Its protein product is CASSVVLLNTEAFF.

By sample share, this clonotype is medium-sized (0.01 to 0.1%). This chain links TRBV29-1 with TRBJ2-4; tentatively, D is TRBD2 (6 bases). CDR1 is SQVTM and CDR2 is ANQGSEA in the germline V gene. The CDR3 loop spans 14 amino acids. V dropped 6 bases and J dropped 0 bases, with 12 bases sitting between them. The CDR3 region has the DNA TGCAGCGTGAGGGAGGCCCTAGCCAAAAACATTCAGTACTTC. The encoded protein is CSVREALAKNIQYF.

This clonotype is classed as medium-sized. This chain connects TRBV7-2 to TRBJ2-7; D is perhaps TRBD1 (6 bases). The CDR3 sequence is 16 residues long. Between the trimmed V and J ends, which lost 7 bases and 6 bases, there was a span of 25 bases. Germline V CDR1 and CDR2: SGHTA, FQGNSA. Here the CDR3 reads CASTLSYTTGSGEQYF. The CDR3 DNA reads TGTGCCAGCACCCTTAGTTACACAACAGGGAGCGGCGAGCAGTACTTC.

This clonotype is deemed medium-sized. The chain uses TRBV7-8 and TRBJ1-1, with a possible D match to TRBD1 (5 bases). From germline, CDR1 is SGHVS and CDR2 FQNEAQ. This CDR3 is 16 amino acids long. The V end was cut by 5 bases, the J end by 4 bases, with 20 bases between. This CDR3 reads CASSTGAGGLSTEAFF. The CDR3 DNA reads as TGTGCCAGCAGCACCGGGGCGGGGGGGTTGAGCACTGAAGCTTTCTTT.

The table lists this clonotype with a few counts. CDR3 in DNA: TGTGCCAGCACGGACGGGGAGGCTGTGGGGAATGAGCAGTTCTTC. Protein product: CASTDGEAVGNEQFF. The chain employs TRBV2 and TRBJ2-1; weak D call: TRBD2 (6 bases). Germline V gene lookup returns CDR1 SNHLY and CDR2 FYNNEI. The CDR3 length is 15 residues. V lost 7 bases and J 7 bases, leaving 20 bases between the germline ends.

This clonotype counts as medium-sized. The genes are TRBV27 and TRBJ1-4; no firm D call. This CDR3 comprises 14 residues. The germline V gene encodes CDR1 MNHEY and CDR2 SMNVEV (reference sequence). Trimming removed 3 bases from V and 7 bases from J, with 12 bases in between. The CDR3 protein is CASSFRTLGEKLFF. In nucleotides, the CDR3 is TGTGCCAGCAGTTTCCGGACGTTAGGTGAAAAACTGTTTTTT.

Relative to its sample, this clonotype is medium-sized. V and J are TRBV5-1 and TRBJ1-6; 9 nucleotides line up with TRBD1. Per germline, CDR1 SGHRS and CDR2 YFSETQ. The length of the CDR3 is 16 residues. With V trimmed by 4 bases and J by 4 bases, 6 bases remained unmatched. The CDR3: CASSPGTGRYNSPLHF. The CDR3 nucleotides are TGCGCCAGCAGCCCAGGGACAGGGAGGTATAATTCACCCCTCCACTTT.

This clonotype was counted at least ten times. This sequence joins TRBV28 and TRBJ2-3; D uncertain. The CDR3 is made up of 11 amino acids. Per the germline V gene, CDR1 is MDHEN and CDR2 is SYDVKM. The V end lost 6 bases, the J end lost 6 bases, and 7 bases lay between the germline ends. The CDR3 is CASSGRDTQYF. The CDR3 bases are TGTGCCAGCAGCGGAAGGGATACGCAGTATTTT.

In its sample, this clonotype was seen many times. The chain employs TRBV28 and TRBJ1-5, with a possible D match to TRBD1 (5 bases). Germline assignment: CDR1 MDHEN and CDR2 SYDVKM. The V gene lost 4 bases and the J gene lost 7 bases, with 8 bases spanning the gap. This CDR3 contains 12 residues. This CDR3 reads CASSWGRQPQHF. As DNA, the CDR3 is TGTGCCAGCAGTTGGGGCCGCCAGCCCCAGCATTTT.

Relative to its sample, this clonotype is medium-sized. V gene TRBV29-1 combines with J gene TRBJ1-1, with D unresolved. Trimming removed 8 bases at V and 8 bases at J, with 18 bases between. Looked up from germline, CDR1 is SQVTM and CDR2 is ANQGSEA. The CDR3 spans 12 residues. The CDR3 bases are TGCAGCTCAGCGGACTCGGTAGTGGAAGCTTTCTTT. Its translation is CSSADSVVEAFF.

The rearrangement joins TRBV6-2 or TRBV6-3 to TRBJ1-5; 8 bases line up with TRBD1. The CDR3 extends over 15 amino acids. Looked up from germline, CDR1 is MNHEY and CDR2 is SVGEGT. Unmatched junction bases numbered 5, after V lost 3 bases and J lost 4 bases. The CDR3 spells CASSYYQGANQPQHF. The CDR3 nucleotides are TGTGCCAGCAGTTATTACCAGGGGGCAAATCAGCCCCAGCATTTT.

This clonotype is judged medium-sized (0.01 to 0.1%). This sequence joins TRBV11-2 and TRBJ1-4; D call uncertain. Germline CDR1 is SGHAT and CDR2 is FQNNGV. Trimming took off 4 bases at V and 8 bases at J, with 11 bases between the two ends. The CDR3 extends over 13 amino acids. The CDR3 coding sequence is TGTGCCAGCAGCTCACGAACGGGGGAAAAACTGTTTTTT. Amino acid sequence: CASSSRTGEKLFF.